Presented here are 12 T cell receptor beta chains from one specimen sequenced in a study of OX40 agonist ivuxolimab in advanced cancers. The method was the immunoSEQ multiplex PCR assay. In TCRdb, the immuneACCESS table is reduced to in-frame sequences with V and J assigned. These tables do not hold every clone; where another copy was compared, an unresolved V gene accounts for under half, and the others remain unexplained. This sample lists 68,000 or so clones; nearly 85% were detected once. The top ten clonotypes cover roughly 11% of the sample. Sequencing was performed on CD4+ or CD8+ T cells sorted from blood, taken in a trial of the OX40 agonist ivuxolimab. The receptors here all came from an adult with an advanced solid tumor such as melanoma, head and neck, liver or kidney cancer.

This clone was picked up a small number of times. This chain connects TRBV18 to TRBJ1-1; TRBD1 is a possible D gene (5 bases). The CDR3 is made up of 15 amino acids. Trimming removed 0 bases at V and 5 bases at J, with 13 bases between. CDR1 and CDR2 from the germline V gene are KGHSH and LQKENI. The CDR3 spells CASSPPSGVVTEAFF. The CDR3 region has the DNA TGTGCCAGCTCACCACCATCGGGGGTTGTGACTGAAGCTTTCTTT.

The chain uses TRBV28 and TRBJ1-5; 10 nucleotides align to TRBD1. The junction had 8 bases not matched to a gene; V was cut back by 6 bases and J by 0 bases. The germline V gene encodes CDR1 MDHEN and CDR2 SYDVKM. This CDR3 is 17 amino acids long. This CDR3 is CASSLRTGGGSNQPQHF. In DNA, the CDR3 is TGTGCCAGCAGCCTGAGGACAGGGGGGGGTAGCAATCAGCCCCAGCATTTT.

The count of this clone is one. The chain combines TRBV5-8 with TRBJ1-2; maybe TRBD1 (5 bases). V was shortened by 4 bases and J by 0 bases, with 19 bases between the two germline ends. From germline, CDR1 is SGHTS and CDR2 YDEGEE. The CDR3 runs 17 residues. The CDR3 nucleotides are TGTGCCAGCAGCCGACCTAGGGGATTTGATTCTAACTATGGCTACACCTTC. Translated, it gives CASSRPRGFDSNYGYTF.

The V call is TRBV4-1, the J call TRBJ1-2; D is perhaps TRBD1 (6 bases). V shed 3 bases and J shed 10 bases, with 18 bases lying between them. This CDR3 has 14 amino acids. Germline CDR1 reads MGHRA; CDR2 reads YSYEKL. The CDR3 spells CASSQAGASHDYTF. Here the CDR3 DNA reads TGCGCCAGCAGCCAGGCAGGGGCCTCCCATGACTACACCTTC.

This rearrangement joins TRBV5-4 to TRBJ1-4; 7 nucleotides agree with TRBD1. V lost 4 bases and J lost 4; bases outside the gene matches: 4. The germline gives CDR1 SGHNT, CDR2 YYREEE (reference sequence). CDR3 length: 14 residues. The CDR3 reads CASSMGQYNEKLFF. CDR3 DNA: TGTGCCAGCAGCATGGGACAGTATAATGAAAAACTGTTTTTT. The full variable domain, completed using reference TRBV5-4 and TRBJ1-4, is ETGVTQSPTHLIKTRGQQVTLRCSSQSGHNTVSWYQQALGQGPQFIFQYYREEENGRGNFPPRFSGLQFPNYSSELNVNALELDDSALYLCASSMGQYNEKLFFGSGTQLSVL.

This clone was seen more than once but under ten times. The gene calls are TRBV6-5 and TRBJ2-5; 9 bases match TRBD2. CDR1 is MNHEY and CDR2 is SVGAGI in the germline V gene. V shed 6 bases, J shed 4 bases, and the junction held 3 bases outside the gene matches. There are 13 residues in the CDR3. This CDR3 reads CASRPLAGETQYF. The CDR3 bases are TGTGCCAGCAGACCACTAGCGGGAGAGACCCAGTACTTC.

This clone was found a few times. This chain links TRBV5-1 with TRBJ1-5; 7 bases align to TRBD1. The germline gives CDR1 SGHRS, CDR2 YFSETQ. The CDR3 length is 16 residues. J was trimmed by 2 bases and V by 0 bases; bases with no gene match: 5. CDR3 residues: CASSLELTGGNQPQHF. The DNA of the CDR3 is TGCGCCAGCAGCTTGGAACTTACAGGGGGCAATCAGCCCCAGCATTTT.

J is TRBJ2-3 and V is TRBV6-5, with TRBD2 matching 7 bases. J was trimmed by 3 bases and V by 5 bases; bases with no gene match: 5. The CDR3 covers 14 residues. CDR1 MNHEY and CDR2 SVGAGI come from the germline V gene. In nucleotides, the CDR3 is TGTGCCAGCAGTCGCAGGGAGGGGACAGATACGCAGTATTTT. Translating it yields CASSRREGTDTQYF.

The chain has TRBV6-5 and TRBJ2-6; either TRBD1 or TRBD2 may supply D (5 bases each). Trimming took off 6 bases at V and 1 base at J, with 10 bases between the two ends. The CDR3 spans 15 residues. From germline, CDR1 is MNHEY and CDR2 SVGAGI. CDR3 sequence (DNA): TGTGCCAGCAGACCCTGGGGGTCTGGGGCCAACGTCCTGACTTTC. As protein: CASRPWGSGANVLTF.

This chain connects TRBV4-1 to TRBJ1-4; D possibly corresponds to TRBD1 (6 bases). Looked up from germline, CDR1 is MGHRA and CDR2 is YSYEKL. The CDR3 has 15 amino acids. Trimming cost V 4 bases and J 3 bases, with 12 bases left between them. The CDR3 spells CASSPTGSANEKLFF. CDR3 in DNA: TGCGCCAGCAGCCCTACAGGGTCGGCTAATGAAAAACTGTTTTTT.

The J gene is TRBJ2-1, the V gene TRBV4-1, with TRBD2 as a possible D gene (7 bases). Deletions cut 0 bases from V and 0 bases from J, with 15 bases between. The CDR3 sequence is 18 residues long. Germline V gene sequence: CDR1 MGHRA, CDR2 YSYEKL. In DNA form, the CDR3 reads TGCGCCAGCAGCCAAGATAAGGGGGGGTATAGCTCCTACAATGAGCAGTTCTTC. Protein: CASSQDKGGYSSYNEQFF.

This clone was counted once. The chain has TRBV27 and TRBJ2-6; D is unclear. The CDR3 runs to 13 residues. From germline, CDR1 is MNHEY and CDR2 SMNVEV (reference sequence). V was shortened by 4 bases and J by 1 base, with 2 bases between the two germline ends. CDR3 residues: CASSSSGANVLTF. Written as DNA, the CDR3 is TGTGCCAGCAGTTCTTCTGGGGCCAACGTCCTGACTTTC.